The 14 T cell receptor beta chains below were found in one sample sequenced in a study of CD4+ T cells in melanoma. Libraries were prepared by immunoSEQ multiplex PCR; TCRdb keeps only in-frame clonotypes and omits some of them. The sample holds some 10,000 clones, about 63% seen once. Sequenced input: cells from a culture (not recorded whether cultured in vitro). These receptor sequences come from a human donor with melanoma.

V and J are TRBV5-6 and TRBJ2-1, with D possibly matching TRBD2 (7 bases). The CDR3 loop spans 16 amino acids. V shed 4 bases and J shed 6 bases, with 20 bases lying between them. Germline CDR1 SGHDT, CDR2 YYEEEE. CDR3 DNA sequence: TGTGCCAGCAGCAGTGCGGGGGCCCCTCTACGCAATGAGCAGTTCTTC. Translation: CASSSAGAPLRNEQFF. Full variable domain (rest looked up from reference TRBV5-6 and TRBJ2-1): DAGVTQSPTHLIKTRGQQVTLRCSPKSGHDTVSWYQQALGQGPQFIFQYYEEEERQRGNFPDRFSGHQFPNYSSELNVNALLLGDSALYLCASSSAGAPLRNEQFFGPGTRLTVL.

The chain carries TRBV5-5 and TRBJ2-1, with 7 bases aligning to TRBD1. The CDR3 loop spans 15 amino acids. The V gene's germline CDR1 is SGHKS and CDR2 YYEKEE (reference sequence). With 3 bases clipped from V and 12 bases from J, the junction kept 15 bases outside the gene matches. CDR3 amino acids: CASSSAGTVGFGQFF. The DNA of the CDR3 is TGTGCCAGCAGCTCCGCCGGGACAGTGGGTTTCGGGCAGTTCTTC. Full variable domain (rest looked up from reference TRBV5-5 and TRBJ2-1): DAGVTQSPTHLIKTRGQQVTLRCSPISGHKSVSWYQQVLGQGPQFIFQYYEKEERGRGNFPDRFSARQFPNYSSELNVNALLLGDSALYLCASSSAGTVGFGQFFGPGTRLTVL.

V usage is TRBV7-8 and J usage is TRBJ1-1; D unclear. The CDR3 runs to 13 residues. Looked up from germline, CDR1 is SGHVS and CDR2 is FQNEAQ. The ends were cut back, 5 bases at V and 8 bases at J, with 15 bases in the middle. In DNA form, the CDR3 reads TGTGCCAGCAGCCGAGGGTCGTTCGGGGAAGCTTTCTTT. As protein: CASSRGSFGEAFF.

The chain combines TRBV9 with TRBJ1-1, with TRBD1 as a possible D gene (5 bases). CDR3 length equals 15 residues. V lost 6 bases, J lost 1 base, and 16 bases lay in between. Germline-derived CDR1 and CDR2 are SGDLS and YYNGEE. CDR3 nucleotide sequence: TGTGCCAGCACCCCGCGTGGGGGGAGGAACACTGAAGCTTTCTTT. Protein: CASTPRGGRNTEAFF.

The rearrangement links TRBV19 to TRBJ2-1; 10 nucleotides agree with TRBD1. The CDR3 spans 15 residues. Germline CDR1 and CDR2: LNHDA and SQIVND (reference sequence). With 3 bases clipped from V and 5 bases from J, the junction kept 4 bases outside the gene matches. The DNA of the CDR3 is TGTGCCAGTAGTATGGGACAGGGGTCTCACAATGAGCAGTTCTTC. Amino acids: CASSMGQGSHNEQFF. Together with reference TRBV19 and TRBJ2-1, the CDR3 gives the full variable domain: DGGITQSPKYLFRKEGQNVTLSCEQNLNHDAMYWYRQDPGQGLRLIYYSQIVNDFQKGDIAEGYSVSREKKESFPLTVTSAQKNPTAFYLCASSMGQGSHNEQFFGPGTRLTVL.

The chain couples TRBV2 to TRBJ2-5; no clear D. The germline V and J ends were trimmed by 9 bases and 3 bases, with 14 bases remaining between them. The CDR3 runs 13 residues. Germline CDR1 and CDR2: SNHLY and FYNNEI. CDR3 bases: TGTGCCAGTAGCAGGAGCCCCGAAGAGACCCAGTACTTC. This gives the protein CASSRSPEETQYF.

The rearrangement joins TRBV7-9 to TRBJ2-7; tentatively, D is TRBD1 (6 bases). Trimming pared 4 bases from V and 7 bases from J, leaving 11 bases between. Germline-derived CDR1 and CDR2 are SEHNR and FQNEAQ (reference sequence). This CDR3 has 12 amino acids. CDR3 in amino acids: CASSSQGREQYF. In nucleotides, the CDR3 is TGTGCCAGCAGCTCCCAGGGGAGAGAGCAGTACTTC. The whole variable domain, filled in from reference TRBV7-9 and TRBJ2-7, reads DTGVSQNPRHKITKRGQNVTFRCDPISEHNRLYWYRQTLGQGPEFLTYFQNEAQLEKSRLLSDRFSAERPKGSFSTLEIQRTEQGDSAMYLCASSSQGREQYFGPGTRLTVT.

The chain joins TRBV19 to TRBJ1-6, with D tentatively TRBD1 (6 bases). This CDR3 region has 16 residues. In germline, CDR1 is LNHDA, CDR2 SQIVND (reference sequence). V lost 5 bases and J lost 2, with 13 bases in between. The CDR3 reads CASSYTGITYNSPLHF. The CDR3 nucleotides are TGTGCCAGTAGTTACACAGGGATCACCTATAATTCACCCCTCCACTTT.

The chain is built from TRBV7-8 and TRBJ2-2; 7 bases fit TRBD1. The CDR3 is 15 amino acids. CDR1 and CDR2 from the germline V gene are SGHVS and FQNEAQ. V dropped 6 bases and J dropped 6; count of bases not matched to a gene: 10. The CDR3 bases are TGTGCCAGCAGGAGAACAGGGGTTTATGCCGGGGAGCTGTTTTTT. Translating it yields CASRRTGVYAGELFF.

This clone was seen more than once but under ten times. This chain's CDR3 is CSVVGYPNEKLFF. In DNA form, the CDR3 reads TGCAGCGTTGTCGGGTACCCTAATGAAAAACTGTTTTTT. The V and J genes are TRBV29-1 and TRBJ1-4, with D uncertain. The germline CDR1 and CDR2 sequences are SQVTM and ANQGSEA. Between the trimmed V and J ends, which lost 4 bases and 3 bases, there was a span of 9 bases. The CDR3 is made up of 13 amino acids. Full variable domain (outside the CDR3, taken from reference TRBV29-1 and TRBJ1-4): SAVISQKPSRDICQRGTSLTIQCQVDSQVTMMFWYRQQPGQSLTLIATANQGSEATYESGFVIDKFPISRPNLTFSTLTVSNMSPEDSSIYLCSVVGYPNEKLFFGSGTQLSVL.

This clone was detected a few times. The rearrangement joins TRBV5-1 to TRBJ2-3, with 11 nucleotides matching TRBD2. The CDR3 is made up of 15 amino acids. In germline, CDR1 is SGHRS, CDR2 YFSETQ. V trimming: 1 base; J trimming: 6 bases; junction bases outside the gene matches: 4. In DNA form, the CDR3 reads TGCGCCAGCAGCTTGCTTAGCGGGGGGGTTGATACGCAGTATTTT. Amino acids: CASSLLSGGVDTQYF.

The rearrangement links TRBV2 to TRBJ1-3; maybe TRBD1 (5 bases). Germline lookup yields CDR1 SNHLY and CDR2 FYNNEI. V lost 6 bases to trimming and J lost 4 bases, with 19 bases between them. This CDR3 region has 16 residues. CDR3 sequence: CASSGPGKPPGNTIYF. The CDR3 region has the DNA TGTGCCAGCAGCGGTCCAGGGAAGCCTCCCGGAAACACCATATATTTT.

This chain connects TRBV4-1 to TRBJ2-4; 15 bases map to TRBD2. The germline CDR1 and CDR2 sequences are MGHRA and YSYEKL. The CDR3 has 20 residues. The junction had 8 bases not matched to a gene; V was cut back by 0 bases and J by 2 bases. CDR3 in amino acids: CASSQEGGLAGGRTKNIQYF. DNA of the CDR3: TGCGCCAGCAGCCAAGAGGGGGGACTAGCGGGGGGCCGGACCAAAAACATTCAGTACTTC.

The rearrangement links TRBV30 to TRBJ1-4; D gene unclear. The V end was cut by 3 bases, the J end by 5 bases, with 7 bases between. Germline V CDR1 and CDR2: GTSNPN, SVGIG (reference sequence). CDR3 size: 12 residues. The DNA of the CDR3 is TGTGCCTGGAGGAGAGGGAATGAAAAACTGTTTTTT. This translates into CAWRRGNEKLFF.